The rows below give T cell receptor beta chains drawn from one sample of a study of shared clonotypes between healthy human individuals. The protocol was immunoSEQ multiplex PCR, while the TCRdb copy is restricted to in-frame clones and leaves out a portion. The sample shows 600,000 to 750,000 clones, around 72% of them seen only once. The sequenced sample was memory CD4+ T cells sorted from blood. Every receptor here comes from a woman under 40 in good health. CDR3s include the opening cysteine and the closing phenylalanine or tryptophan. D genes are given only for firm matches. Clone size is not always given. Where it is, it says once, few, many or a class for expanded clones.

TRBJ2-7 . TRBV7-8 . CASSKERGLGEQYF TGTGCCAGCAGCAAAGAGAGGGGACTCGGGGAGCAGTACTTC
TRBJ2-1 once TRBV6-1 TRBD2 CASSDPGLVNNEQFF TGTGCCAGCAGTGACCCGGGACTAGTAAACAATGAGCAGTTCTTC
TRBJ2-7 once TRBV5-4 TRBD2 CASKSGVAGDEQYF TGTGCCAGCAAATCGGGAGTGGCGGGGGACGAGCAGTACTTC
TRBJ2-7 . TRBV28 . CASSNHRRDEQYF TGTGCCAGCAGCAACCACCGACGCGACGAGCAGTACTTC
TRBJ2-2 . TRBV29-1 . CSVGANTGELFF TGCAGCGTTGGGGCGAACACCGGGGAGCTGTTTTTT
TRBJ2-1 . TRBV6-5 TRBD2 CASTRNLAADNEQFF TGTGCCAGCACCCGAAATCTAGCGGCCGACAATGAGCAGTTCTTC
TRBJ2-7 . TRBV28 . CASSSGGSSYEQYF TGTGCCAGCAGTTCCGGTGGTAGCTCCTACGAGCAGTACTTC
TRBJ2-1 . TRBV6-4 . CASSDVRDQYGNEQFF TGTGCCAGCAGTGACGTACGGGACCAGTACGGAAATGAGCAGTTCTTC
TRBJ2-7 . TRBV4-1 TRBD1 CASSQSQGAVYEQYF TGCGCCAGCAGCCAATCTCAGGGGGCGGTCTACGAGCAGTACTTC
TRBJ2-1 few TRBV6-4 . CASSDVGDNYNEQFF TGTGCCAGCAGTGACGTTGGGGACAACTACAATGAGCAGTTCTTC
TRBJ2-1 . TRBV19 TRBD2 CASSRIASGNTEQFF TGTGCCAGTAGTAGAATAGCTAGCGGGAATACTGAGCAGTTCTTC
TRBJ1-4 . TRBV5-4 TRBD1 CASSTLTGGTNEKLFF TGTGCCAGCAGCACACTGACAGGGGGAACTAATGAAAAACTGTTTTTT
TRBJ1-1 . TRBV28 . CASRSTGSNTEAFF TGTGCCAGCAGGTCCACAGGGTCGAACACTGAAGCTTTCTTT
TRBJ2-7 . TRBV29-1 . CSVRDSYEQYF TGCAGCGTTAGGGATTCCTACGAGCAGTACTTC
TRBJ1-1 . TRBV20-1 . CSADHDTEAFF TGCAGTGCCGATCATGACACTGAAGCTTTCTTT
TRBJ1-3 . TRBV6-5 . CASSIGQSSGNTIYF TGTGCCAGCAGCATTGGACAAAGCTCTGGAAACACCATATATTTT
TRBJ2-7 few TRBV6-1 TRBD1 CAITGATIPSEQYF TGTGCCATAACAGGGGCGACAATCCCCTCCGAGCAGTACTTC
TRBJ2-7 . TRBV7-3 . CASSLTGQGHEQYF TGTGCCAGCAGCTTAACAGGGCAGGGCCACGAGCAGTACTTC
TRBJ2-7 . TRBV4-2 TRBD2 CASSFLAAPYEQYF TGTGCCAGCAGCTTTCTAGCGGCCCCCTACGAGCAGTACTTC
TRBJ2-7 . TRBV6-5 . CASSARGSWSYEQYF TGTGCCAGCAGTGCTAGGGGTTCGTGGAGCTACGAGCAGTACTTC
TRBJ2-1 . TRBV6-5 TRBD1 CASGTGYNEQFF TGTGCCAGCGGGACAGGGTACAATGAGCAGTTCTTC
TRBJ1-5 . TRBV28 . CASSRGRDNQPQHF TGTGCCAGCAGCCGGGGACGGGATAATCAGCCCCAGCATTTT
TRBJ2-5 . TRBV2 TRBD1 CASRTGDIQETQYF TGTGCCAGCAGGACAGGGGACATCCAAGAGACCCAGTACTTC
TRBJ2-6 . TRBV6-6 . CASTRNSGANVLTF TGTGCCAGCACCAGGAACTCTGGGGCCAACGTCCTGACTTTC
TRBJ1-1 few TRBV6-6 TRBD1 CASSRQGGTEAFF TGTGCCAGCAGCCGACAGGGAGGAACTGAAGCTTTCTTT
TRBJ1-1 once TRBV5-1 . CASSTGHSLRNTEAFF TGCGCCAGCAGCACAGGACACTCTCTCCGTAACACTGAAGCTTTCTTT
TRBJ1-5 . TRBV6-1 . CASSFAQGGNQPQHF TGTGCCAGCAGTTTCGCCCAGGGAGGCAATCAGCCCCAGCATTTT
TRBJ2-5 . TRBV6-6 . CASSLLQETQYF TGTGCCAGCAGCCTCCTTCAAGAGACCCAGTACTTC
TRBJ2-2 . TRBV18 . CASSPPPEHTGELFF TGTGCCAGCTCACCACCCCCTGAGCACACCGGGGAGCTGTTTTTT
TRBJ2-3 . TRBV11-3 . CASSLEDTDTQYF TGTGCCAGCAGCTTAGAGGACACAGATACGCAGTATTTT
TRBJ2-1 once TRBV11-2 . CASSPWGTEYNEQFF TGTGCCAGCAGCCCGTGGGGGACGGAATACAATGAGCAGTTCTTC
TRBJ2-3 once TRBV4-2 . CASSQGPGASTDTQYF TGTGCCAGCAGCCAGGGCCCGGGAGCTAGCACAGATACGCAGTATTTT
TRBJ2-3 . TRBV18 . CASSVDYLSTDTQYF TGTGCCAGCTCAGTGGACTACTTAAGCACAGATACGCAGTATTTT
TRBJ1-2 few TRBV7-2 TRBD1 CASSLGVTGGAFGYTF TGTGCCAGCAGCTTAGGAGTAACAGGGGGCGCTTTTGGCTACACCTTC
TRBJ1-1 few TRBV18 TRBD1 CASSPTGTGGPEAFF TGTGCCAGCTCACCAACCGGGACAGGGGGCCCTGAAGCTTTCTTT
TRBJ2-1 . TRBV5-4 . CASNLRGSLNEQFF TGTGCCAGCAACCTCAGGGGATCACTCAATGAGCAGTTCTTC
TRBJ1-1 . TRBV6-6 TRBD1 CASSDEQGKAFF TGTGCCAGCAGTGACGAACAGGGGAAGGCTTTCTTT
TRBJ1-1 few TRBV18 . CASSSITTEAFF TGTGCCAGCTCTTCGATAACCACTGAAGCTTTCTTT
TRBJ2-1 . TRBV18 TRBD1 CASSSNRDSYNEQFF TGTGCCAGCTCATCCAACCGGGACAGCTACAATGAGCAGTTCTTC
TRBJ2-7 once TRBV5-1 . CASSYGLPGYEQYF TGCGCCAGCAGCTACGGCCTCCCCGGCTACGAGCAGTACTTC
TRBJ2-7 . TRBV2 TRBD2 CASTATSGRADEQYF TGTGCCAGCACTGCTACTAGCGGGAGGGCCGACGAGCAGTACTTC
TRBJ2-6 . TRBV6-5 . CASSRRVSGANVLTF TGTGCCAGCAGCCGACGTGTCTCTGGGGCCAACGTCCTGACTTTC